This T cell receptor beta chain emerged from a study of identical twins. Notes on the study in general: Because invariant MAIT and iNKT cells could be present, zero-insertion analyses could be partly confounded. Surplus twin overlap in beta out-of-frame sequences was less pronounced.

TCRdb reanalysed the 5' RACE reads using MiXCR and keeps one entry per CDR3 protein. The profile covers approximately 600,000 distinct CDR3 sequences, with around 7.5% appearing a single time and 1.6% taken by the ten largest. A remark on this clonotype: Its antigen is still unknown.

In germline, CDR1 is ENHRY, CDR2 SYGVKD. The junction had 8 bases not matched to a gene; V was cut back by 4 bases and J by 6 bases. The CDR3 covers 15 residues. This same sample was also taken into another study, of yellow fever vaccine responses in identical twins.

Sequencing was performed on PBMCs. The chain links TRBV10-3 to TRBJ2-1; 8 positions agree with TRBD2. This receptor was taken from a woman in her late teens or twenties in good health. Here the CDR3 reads CAISGSGRGGNEQFF. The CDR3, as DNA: TGTGCCATCAGTGGGAGCGGGAGAGGAGGCAATGAGCAGTTCTTC.